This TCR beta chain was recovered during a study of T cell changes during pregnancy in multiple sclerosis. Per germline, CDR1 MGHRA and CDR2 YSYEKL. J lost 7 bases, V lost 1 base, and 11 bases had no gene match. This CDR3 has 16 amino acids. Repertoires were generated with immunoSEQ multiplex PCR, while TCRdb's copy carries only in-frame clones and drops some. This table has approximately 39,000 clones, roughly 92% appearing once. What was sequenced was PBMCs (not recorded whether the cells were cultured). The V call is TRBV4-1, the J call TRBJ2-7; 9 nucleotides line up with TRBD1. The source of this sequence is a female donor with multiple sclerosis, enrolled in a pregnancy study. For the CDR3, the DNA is TGCGCCAGCAGCCAAGGCTTCGGGACAGGGATGGAAGAGCAGTACTTC. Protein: CASSQGFGTGMEEQYF.